The 31 T cell receptor beta chains below come from one sample, sequenced in a study of technical replicates of blood from a few donors (dated by TCRdb to about 2017). Library generation was performed with the immunoSEQ multiplex PCR assay. Held by TCRdb, this immuneACCESS table contains in-frame sequences only and omits some clones. Under half of the omission traces to an unresolved V gene where checked; the cause of the rest is unknown. The sample contains 50,000 to 75,000 clones, roughly 95% of them found a single time. 4.2% of the sample rests with the top ten. Sample: PBMCs. These receptors were obtained from a human donor in good health. Some clones in this sample may be carry-over from other donors' samples.

This clone was counted between two and nine times. This chain uses TRBV5-8 with TRBJ2-3, with TRBD2 identical over 11 bases. The germline V gene has CDR1 SGHTS and CDR2 YDEGEE. CDR3 length equals 15 residues. V shed 4 bases and J 4 bases; nucleotides not matched to a gene: 5. Here the CDR3 reads CASSQRLAGPDTQYF. CDR3 sequence (DNA): TGTGCCAGCAGCCAGCGACTAGCGGGGCCAGATACGCAGTATTTT.

This clone was recorded only once. The rearrangement joins TRBV7-3 to TRBJ2-7, with 10 bases fitting TRBD2. The CDR3 totals 17 residues. The V gene end was trimmed by 8 bases and the J gene end by 2 bases; junction bases not matched to a gene: 15. Germline V lookup: CDR1 SGHTA, CDR2 FQGTGA. In nucleotides, the CDR3 is TGTGCCAGCCCAATCCCCTTGGGACTAGCGAGGACCTACGAGCAGTACTTC. Translating gives CASPIPLGLARTYEQYF.

The chain couples TRBV10-3 to TRBJ1-2; 10 nucleotides line up with TRBD1. CDR3 length: 17 residues. V shed 3 bases and J 6 bases; nucleotides not matched to a gene: 13. Germline-derived CDR1 and CDR2 are ENHRY and SYGVKD. This chain's CDR3 is CAISDPTKDRGIHGYTF. In DNA, the CDR3 is TGTGCCATCAGTGATCCAACAAAGGACAGGGGGATTCATGGCTACACCTTC.

Remarks on this clone: At one of its ends the junction is not consistent with the germline gene, which may arise from a read error. This chain links TRBV29-1 with TRBJ1-5; 7 bases match TRBD1. Per the germline V gene, CDR1 is SQVTM and CDR2 is ANQGSEA. This CDR3 is 13 amino acids long. The CDR3 DNA follows: TGCAGCGTTCAAATAGGGGGCAAGCAGCCCCAGCATTTT. Its protein product is CSVQIGGKQPQHF.

The rearrangement uses TRBV9 and TRBJ2-1, with a weak D call TRBD2 (6 bases). This CDR3 is built from 14 residues. Germline V gene data show CDR1 as SGDLS and CDR2 as YYNGEE. V gave up 2 bases and J gave up 0 bases, with 6 bases separating them. The chain's CDR3 is CASSVGGSYNEQFF. The CDR3 nucleotides read TGTGCCAGCAGCGTGGGGGGCTCCTACAATGAGCAGTTCTTC.

The chain joins TRBV28 to TRBJ1-2, with 7 bases matching TRBD1. CDR1 and CDR2 from the germline V gene are MDHEN and SYDVKM. CDR3 length equals 15 residues. V dropped 4 bases and J dropped 2; count of bases not matched to a gene: 7. The CDR3 DNA sequence: TGTGCCAGCAGTTCCGGGGACAGAGTGAACTATGGCTACACCTTC. This codes for CASSSGDRVNYGYTF.

The rearrangement links TRBV7-3 to TRBJ2-7; TRBD2 matches 7 bases. CDR3 length: 15 residues. The germline CDR1 and CDR2 sequences are SGHTA and FQGTGA. The junction had 4 bases not matched to a gene; V was cut back by 0 bases and J by 2 bases. CDR3 sequence: CASSLTGGGTYEQYF. CDR3 in DNA: TGTGCCAGCAGCTTAACTGGCGGGGGAACCTACGAGCAGTACTTC.

This rearrangement joins TRBV13 to TRBJ2-1, with TRBD1 identical over 8 bases. V lost 5 bases to trimming and J lost 4 bases; unmatched junction nucleotides: 4. CDR3 size: 14 residues. Germline CDR1 and CDR2: PRHDT and FYEKMQ (reference sequence). DNA for the CDR3: TGTGCCAGCAGCCAGGGGGCCACATACAATGAGCAGTTCTTC. Translated, it gives CASSQGATYNEQFF.

As for this clone: At one end, the junction sequence differs from germline, possibly due to a read error. The chain couples TRBV6-5 to TRBJ1-1, with D tentatively TRBD1 (5 bases). CDR1 is MNHEY and CDR2 is SVGAGI in the germline V gene. The CDR3 loop spans 15 amino acids. CDR3 loop: CASSPRGGVKTEAFF. CDR3 sequence (DNA): TGTGCCAGCAGTCCCCGGGGCGGGGTGAAGACTGAAGCTTTCTTT.

The chain couples TRBV5-1 to TRBJ2-1; 9 bases are shared with TRBD1. The V gene's germline CDR1 is SGHRS and CDR2 YFSETQ. Trimming took 1 base from V and 8 from J; bases not matched to a gene: 7. This CDR3 is built from 15 residues. CDR3 protein: CASSLTGGVIDEQFF. The CDR3 DNA reads TGCGCCAGCAGCTTGACAGGGGGCGTGATCGATGAGCAGTTCTTC.

The V gene is TRBV9, the J gene TRBJ2-2; TRBD1 matches at 7 bases. This CDR3 spans 20 amino acids. Germline V gene sequence: CDR1 SGDLS, CDR2 YYNGEE. The junction had 20 bases not matched to a gene; V was cut back by 4 bases and J by 2 bases. In DNA, the CDR3 is TGTGCCAGCAGCACACGTCCTATTGGGGGACAGTCTTCAAACACCGGGGAGCTGTTTTTT. Translation: CASSTRPIGGQSSNTGELFF.

This sequence joins TRBV2 and TRBJ1-5; D perhaps matches TRBD1 (5 bases). The V end was cut by 3 bases, the J end by 3 bases, with 9 bases between. CDR1 and CDR2 (germline): SNHLY, FYNNEI. The CDR3 totals 14 residues. The CDR3 region is CASSDRVFNQPQHF. In DNA form, the CDR3 reads TGTGCCAGCAGTGACAGGGTCTTCAATCAGCCCCAGCATTTT.

The chain joins TRBV2 to TRBJ1-2; D might be TRBD1 (6 bases). V lost 6 bases and J lost 4, with 15 bases in between. The V gene's germline CDR1 is SNHLY and CDR2 FYNNEI. The CDR3 runs 14 residues. The CDR3, as DNA: TGTGCCAGCAGAGGAACAGGGAGCCTCTATGGCTACACCTTC. Its translation is CASRGTGSLYGYTF. The full variable domain, rest sourced from reference TRBV2 and TRBJ1-2, is EPEVTQTPSHQVTQMGQEVILRCVPISNHLYFYWYRQILGQKVEFLVSFYNNEISEKSEIFDDQFSVERPDGSNFTLKIRSTKLEDSAMYFCASRGTGSLYGYTFGSGTRLTVV.

V is TRBV9 and J is TRBJ1-2; TRBD1 is a possible D gene (5 bases). This CDR3 region has 16 residues. CDR1 is SGDLS, CDR2 YYNGEE, per germline. Between the trimmed V and J ends, which lost 0 bases and 0 bases, there was a span of 12 bases. The CDR3 DNA reads as TGTGCCAGCAGCGTAGCCCGCGGGGGGGCTAACTATGGCTACACCTTC. It specifies CASSVARGGANYGYTF.

The chain joins TRBV5-6 to TRBJ2-7, with TRBD1 matching 9 bases. This CDR3 is built from 14 residues. From germline, CDR1 is SGHDT and CDR2 YYEEEE. The V segment lost 2 bases and the J segment 5 bases; nucleotides outside the gene matches: 5. The CDR3 DNA is TGTGCCAGCAGCTTCCTGGACAGGGGCAACGAGCAGTACTTC. It codes for CASSFLDRGNEQYF.

The rearrangement uses TRBV19 and TRBJ2-7; possible D gene TRBD1, 6 bases. V lost 2 bases and J lost 6, with 20 bases in between. This CDR3 is 16 amino acids long. The germline V gene has CDR1 LNHDA and CDR2 SQIVND (reference sequence). CDR3 nucleotide sequence: TGTGCCAGTAGTATAAGTGTGGGACATTTGGACTCCGAGCAGTACTTC. This sequence encodes CASSISVGHLDSEQYF.

The chain couples TRBV25-1 to TRBJ2-5, with 8 bases lining up with TRBD2. V was clipped by 5 bases and J by 5 bases; unmatched bases: 7. This CDR3 has 14 amino acids. CDR1 and CDR2 (germline): MGHDK, SYGVNS. CDR3 residues: CASSISGSVETQYF. The CDR3 DNA reads as TGTGCCAGCAGTATCAGCGGGAGTGTTGAGACCCAGTACTTC.

The chain joins TRBV10-3 to TRBJ1-2, with 7 bases aligning to TRBD1. Germline values: CDR1 ENHRY, CDR2 SYGVKD. The CDR3 sequence is 13 residues long. J gave up 5 bases and V 10 bases, and 10 bases lay outside the gene matches. This chain's CDR3 is CATGTAGGYGYTF. The CDR3, as DNA: TGTGCCACCGGCACTGCAGGGGGGTATGGCTACACCTTC.

J is TRBJ1-2 and V is TRBV7-2; D gene ambiguous. The V end was cut by 5 bases, the J end by 5 bases, with 12 bases between. Per germline, CDR1 SGHTA and CDR2 FQGNSA. This CDR3 has 13 amino acids. The CDR3 DNA reads as TGTGCCAGCAGCCAACGACATGCTTATGGCTACACCTTC. Translated, it gives CASSQRHAYGYTF. Full variable domain (missing parts from reference TRBV7-2 and TRBJ1-2): GAGVSQSPSNKVTEKGKDVELRCDPISGHTALYWYRQSLGQGLEFLIYFQGNSAPDKSGLPSDRFSAERTGGSVSTLTIQRTQQEDSAVYLCASSQRHAYGYTFGSGTRLTVV.

This rearrangement joins TRBV5-1 to TRBJ2-7; tentative D call: TRBD1 (5 bases). Germline V lookup: CDR1 SGHRS, CDR2 YFSETQ. Trimming stripped 1 base from V and 5 bases from J, with 22 bases between. The length of the CDR3 is 17 residues. The CDR3 protein is CASSLSGSSQGSDEQYF. For the CDR3, the DNA is TGCGCCAGCAGCTTGTCGGGTAGTTCTCAGGGTTCCGACGAGCAGTACTTC.

This clone was counted once. This chain links TRBV12-5 with TRBJ2-3; D is perhaps TRBD2 (5 bases). Trimming shortened V by 5 bases and J by 6 bases, and 15 bases separated the two germline ends. Per germline, CDR1 LGHNT and CDR2 FRNRAP. This CDR3 region has 14 residues. The CDR3 reads CASGQSGNGDTQYF. The CDR3, as DNA: TGTGCTAGTGGTCAAAGCGGAAACGGGGATACGCAGTATTTT.

The V call is TRBV4-1, the J call TRBJ2-1; D is uncertain. Trimming pared 3 bases from V and 3 bases from J, leaving 12 bases between. The CDR3 loop spans 15 amino acids. Germline CDR1 MGHRA, CDR2 YSYEKL. CDR3 nucleotide sequence: TGCGCCAGCAGCCAGCTCCCCACATTCTACAATGAGCAGTTCTTC. This sequence encodes CASSQLPTFYNEQFF.

The chain employs TRBV5-4 and TRBJ1-2, with D possibly TRBD1 on 5 matching bases. The CDR3 extends over 14 amino acids. Germline V gene lookup returns CDR1 SGHNT and CDR2 YYREEE (reference sequence). V was clipped by 4 bases and J by 7 bases, with 17 bases between them. The CDR3 DNA is TGTGCCAGCAGCCGAGGTGACGGGAGGGGTGGCTACACCTTC. This gives the protein CASSRGDGRGGYTF.

Only a few counts were recorded for this clone. CDR3 region: CASSEKGEPPDTQYF. The CDR3 DNA is TGTGCCAGCAGTGAAAAGGGGGAGCCCCCGGATACGCAGTATTTT. The gene calls are TRBV6-1 and TRBJ2-3, with TRBD1 as a possible D gene (6 bases). The CDR3 has 15 residues. V lost 2 bases to trimming and J lost 6 bases, with 15 bases between them. CDR1 is MNHNS and CDR2 is SASEGT in the germline V gene.

This rearrangement joins TRBV18 to TRBJ1-1; 7 nucleotides match TRBD1. The germline V gene has CDR1 KGHSH and CDR2 LQKENI. This CDR3 contains 17 residues. Unmatched junction bases numbered 13, after V lost 3 bases and J lost 3 bases. CDR3 DNA sequence: TGTGCCAGCTCACCCCGACAGGGTGTCGGTCGGGACACTGAAGCTTTCTTT. Its translation: CASSPRQGVGRDTEAFF.

The chain combines TRBV20-1 with TRBJ2-7; TRBD2 might be the D (7 bases). The CDR3 runs 11 residues. The germline V and J ends were trimmed by 3 bases and 6 bases, with 9 bases remaining between them. The germline gives CDR1 DFQATT, CDR2 SNEGSKA (reference sequence). In nucleotides, the CDR3 is TGCAGTGCTAGGGGAGGGGGCGAGCAGTACTTC. The encoded protein is CSARGGGEQYF.

This chain joins TRBV11-2 and TRBJ1-2; maybe TRBD1 (5 bases). Germline V CDR1 and CDR2: SGHAT, FQNNGV. Trimming cost V 5 bases and J 8 bases, with 24 bases left between them. This CDR3 has 16 amino acids. The CDR3 region is CASSPPPGRDVRGYTF. DNA for the CDR3: TGTGCCAGCAGCCCCCCCCCAGGCAGGGATGTGCGAGGCTACACCTTC.

The V gene is TRBV7-3, the J gene TRBJ2-3; 14 positions agree with TRBD2. Germline V gives CDR1 SGHTA, CDR2 FQGTGA. The length of the CDR3 is 17 residues. J lost 4 bases, V lost 5 bases, and 8 bases had no gene match. CDR3 bases: TGTGCCAGCAGCAGACAAGGGACTAGCGGGAGTGCAGATACGCAGTATTTT. Its protein product is CASSRQGTSGSADTQYF.

The chain uses TRBV5-1 and TRBJ2-1; 8 nucleotides align to TRBD2. The CDR3 consists of 16 residues. The V and J ends lost 4 bases and 2 bases, in that order; junction bases with no gene match: 8. Germline V lookup: CDR1 SGHRS, CDR2 YFSETQ. The chain's CDR3 is CASSRGGSAAYNEQFF. The CDR3 DNA is TGCGCCAGCAGCCGGGGGGGGAGCGCCGCCTACAATGAGCAGTTCTTC.

The V call is TRBV28, the J call TRBJ1-2, with TRBD1 matching 7 bases. Germline CDR1 and CDR2: MDHEN and SYDVKM. V shed 6 bases, J shed 4 bases, and the junction held 5 bases outside the gene matches. The CDR3 runs to 13 residues. The CDR3 nucleotides are TGTGCCAGCAGCTCAACAGGGGCCTATGGCTACACCTTC. Translating it yields CASSSTGAYGYTF.

This clone came up once. This chain connects TRBV13 to TRBJ2-7; tentative D call: TRBD2 (5 bases). The germline V gene encodes CDR1 PRHDT and CDR2 FYEKMQ (reference sequence). This CDR3 has 14 residues. V was cut by 5 bases and J by 4 bases, with 15 bases left in between. The CDR3 bases are TGTGCCAGCAGCCCAAGAGGAGGAGCGTACGAGCAGTACTTC. Amino acids: CASSPRGGAYEQYF.